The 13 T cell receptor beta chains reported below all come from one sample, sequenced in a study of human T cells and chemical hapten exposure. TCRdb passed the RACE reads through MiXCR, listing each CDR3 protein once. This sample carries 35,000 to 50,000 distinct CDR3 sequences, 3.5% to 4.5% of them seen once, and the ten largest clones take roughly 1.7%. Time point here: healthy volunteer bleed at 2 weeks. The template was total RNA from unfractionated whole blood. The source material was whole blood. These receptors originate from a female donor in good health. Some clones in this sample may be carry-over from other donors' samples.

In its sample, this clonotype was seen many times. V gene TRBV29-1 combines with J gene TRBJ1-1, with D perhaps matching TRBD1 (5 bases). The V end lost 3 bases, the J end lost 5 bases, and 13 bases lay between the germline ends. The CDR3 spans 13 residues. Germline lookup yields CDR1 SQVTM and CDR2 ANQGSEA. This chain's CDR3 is CSVDRGGSTEAFF. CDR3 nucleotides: TGCAGCGTTGACCGGGGCGGGTCGACTGAAGCTTTCTTT.

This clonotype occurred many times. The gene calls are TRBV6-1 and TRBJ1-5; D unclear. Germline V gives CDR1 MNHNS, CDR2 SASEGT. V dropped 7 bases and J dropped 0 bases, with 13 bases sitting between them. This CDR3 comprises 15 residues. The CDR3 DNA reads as TGTGCCAGCAAGGTGGGTGGGCGTAGCAATCAGCCCCAGCATTTT. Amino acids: CASKVGGRSNQPQHF.

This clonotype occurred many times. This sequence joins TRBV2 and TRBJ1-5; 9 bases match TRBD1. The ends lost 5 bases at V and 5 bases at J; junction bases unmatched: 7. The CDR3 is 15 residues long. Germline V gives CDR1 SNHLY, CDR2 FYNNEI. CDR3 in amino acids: CASSNDRGDYQPQHF. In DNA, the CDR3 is TGTGCCAGCAGTAACGACAGGGGGGATTATCAGCCCCAGCATTTT.

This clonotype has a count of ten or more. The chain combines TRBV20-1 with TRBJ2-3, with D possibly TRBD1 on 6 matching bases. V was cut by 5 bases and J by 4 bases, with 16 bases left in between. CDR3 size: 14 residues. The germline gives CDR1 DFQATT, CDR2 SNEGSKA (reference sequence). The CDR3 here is CSALTGPIADTQYF. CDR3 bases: TGCAGTGCTCTGACAGGTCCCATCGCAGATACGCAGTATTTT.

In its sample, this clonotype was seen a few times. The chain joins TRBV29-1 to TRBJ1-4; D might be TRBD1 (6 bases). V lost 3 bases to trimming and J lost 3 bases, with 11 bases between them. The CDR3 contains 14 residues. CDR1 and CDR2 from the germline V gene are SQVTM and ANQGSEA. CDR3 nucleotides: TGCAGCGTTGATTTGACAGGAGCTAATGAAAAACTGTTTTTT. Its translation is CSVDLTGANEKLFF.

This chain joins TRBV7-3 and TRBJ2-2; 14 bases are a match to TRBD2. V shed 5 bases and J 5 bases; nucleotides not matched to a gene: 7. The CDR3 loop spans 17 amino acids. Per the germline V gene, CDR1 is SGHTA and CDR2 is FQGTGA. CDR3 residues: CASSGGTSGGVTGELFF. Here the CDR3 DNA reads TGTGCCAGCAGCGGAGGGACTAGCGGGGGTGTAACCGGGGAGCTGTTTTTT. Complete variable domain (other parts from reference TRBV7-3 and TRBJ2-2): GAGVSQTPSNKVTEKGKYVELRCDPISGHTALYWYRQSLGQGPEFLIYFQGTGAADDSGLPNDRFFAVRPEGSVSTLKIQRTERGDSAVYLCASSGGTSGGVTGELFFGEGSRLTVL.

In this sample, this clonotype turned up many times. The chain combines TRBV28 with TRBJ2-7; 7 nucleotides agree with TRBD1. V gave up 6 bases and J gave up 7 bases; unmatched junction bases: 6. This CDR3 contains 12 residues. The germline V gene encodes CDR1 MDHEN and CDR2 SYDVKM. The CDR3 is CASSRDRDEQYF. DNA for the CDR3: TGTGCCAGCAGCCGAGACAGGGATGAGCAGTACTTC.

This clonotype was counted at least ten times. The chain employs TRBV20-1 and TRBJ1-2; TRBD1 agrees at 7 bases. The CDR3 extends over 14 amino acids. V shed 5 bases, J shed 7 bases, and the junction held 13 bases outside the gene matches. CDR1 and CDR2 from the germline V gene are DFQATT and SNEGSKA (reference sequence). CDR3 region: CSAGGTEAYFGYTF. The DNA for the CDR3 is TGCAGTGCTGGGGGGACAGAGGCATATTTTGGCTACACCTTC.

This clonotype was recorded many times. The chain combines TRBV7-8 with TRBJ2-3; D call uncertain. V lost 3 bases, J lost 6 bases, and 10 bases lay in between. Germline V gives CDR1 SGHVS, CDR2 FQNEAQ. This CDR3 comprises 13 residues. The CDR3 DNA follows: TGTGCCAGCAGCTTCGCCCCCAGGGATACGCAGTATTTT. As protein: CASSFAPRDTQYF.

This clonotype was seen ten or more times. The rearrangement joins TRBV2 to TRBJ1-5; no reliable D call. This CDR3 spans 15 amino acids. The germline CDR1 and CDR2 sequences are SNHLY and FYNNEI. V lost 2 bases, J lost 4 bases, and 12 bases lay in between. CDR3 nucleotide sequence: TGTGCCAGCAGTGAAAGAATAGGGCGAAATCAGCCCCAGCATTTT. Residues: CASSERIGRNQPQHF.

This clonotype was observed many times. This chain's CDR3 is CASSFRDASNQPQHF. The CDR3 nucleotides are TGTGCCAGCAGTTTCCGGGACGCTAGTAATCAGCCCCAGCATTTT. The chain has TRBV6-2 or TRBV6-3 and TRBJ1-5; the D gene is possibly TRBD1 (5 bases). The CDR3 sequence is 15 residues long. Deletions cut 4 bases from V and 4 bases from J, with 14 bases between. CDR1 and CDR2 (germline): MNHEY, SVGEGT.

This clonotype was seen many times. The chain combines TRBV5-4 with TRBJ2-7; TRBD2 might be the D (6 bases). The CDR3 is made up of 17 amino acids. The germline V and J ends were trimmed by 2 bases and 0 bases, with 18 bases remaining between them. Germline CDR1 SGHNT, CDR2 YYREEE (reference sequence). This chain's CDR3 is CASSLGGVRVLSYEQYF. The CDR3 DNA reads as TGTGCCAGCAGCTTAGGCGGGGTGCGGGTCCTCTCCTACGAGCAGTACTTC.

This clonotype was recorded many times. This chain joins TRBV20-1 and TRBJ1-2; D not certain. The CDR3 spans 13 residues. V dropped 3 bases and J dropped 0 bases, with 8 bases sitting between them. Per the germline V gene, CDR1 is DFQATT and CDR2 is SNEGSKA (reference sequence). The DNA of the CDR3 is TGCAGTGCTAGCCGGGGAGCTAACTATGGCTACACCTTC. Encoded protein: CSASRGANYGYTF.